Presented here are 11 T cell receptor beta chains from one specimen sequenced in a study of T cells after yellow fever vaccination. MiXCR, applied by TCRdb to the 5' RACE reads, yields one record per CDR3 protein. The sample has roughly 140,000 distinct CDR3 sequences, roughly 8% seen once. The material was CD4+ T cells sorted from PBMCs, obtained 5 days after the yellow fever booster vaccination. All receptors derive from a man in his thirties or forties who received the YFV17D yellow fever vaccine.

The rearrangement links TRBV6-2 or TRBV6-3 to TRBJ2-7; TRBD1 aligns across 9 bases. Trimming removed 6 bases from V and 4 bases from J; junction bases left unmatched: 7. The V gene's germline CDR1 is MNHEY and CDR2 SVGEGT. This CDR3 spans 14 amino acids. The CDR3 sequence: CASRRGTGSYEQYF. Here the CDR3 DNA reads TGTGCCAGCAGAAGGGGGACAGGGAGTTACGAGCAGTACTTC.

This clonotype has more than one count but fewer than ten. The gene calls are TRBV9 and TRBJ2-3; 10 bases map to TRBD2. Germline assignment: CDR1 SGDLS and CDR2 YYNGEE. Losses at the gene ends were 3 bases for V and 2 bases for J; bases not matched to a gene: 9. The CDR3 is made up of 17 amino acids. CDR3 residues: CASSATTSGAHTDTQYF. The CDR3 DNA is TGTGCCAGCAGCGCCACCACTAGCGGGGCACACACAGATACGCAGTATTTT. Supplemented by reference TRBV9 and TRBJ2-3, the full variable domain reads DSGVTQTPKHLITATGQRVTLRCSPRSGDLSVYWYQQSLDQGLQFLIQYYNGEERAKGNILERFSAQQFPDLHSELNLSSLELGDSALYFCASSATTSGAHTDTQYFGPGTRLTVL.

The chain links TRBV10-3 to TRBJ1-1; D may be TRBD1 (5 bases). Germline V CDR1 and CDR2: ENHRY, SYGVKD. Trimming left V 8 bases short and J 4 bases short, with 17 bases between. CDR3 length: 14 amino acids. The CDR3 region has the DNA TGTGCCATCGGGGGAACTGGGCCGTTCACTGAAGCTTTCTTT. Residues: CAIGGTGPFTEAFF.

This sequence joins TRBV7-2 and TRBJ2-7; TRBD1 agrees at 9 bases. The length of the CDR3 is 15 residues. Germline CDR1 is SGHTA and CDR2 is FQGNSA. V shed 4 bases and J 3 bases; nucleotides not matched to a gene: 7. In DNA, the CDR3 is TGTGCCAGCAGCTCCGTGGGACAGGGTGGCTACGAGCAGTACTTC. It yields the protein CASSSVGQGGYEQYF. Filled out from reference TRBV7-2 and TRBJ2-7, the complete variable domain reads GAGVSQSPSNKVTEKGKDVELRCDPISGHTALYWYRQSLGQGLEFLIYFQGNSAPDKSGLPSDRFSAERTGGSVSTLTIQRTQQEDSAVYLCASSSVGQGGYEQYFGPGTRLTVT.

Notes on this clonotype: This clone may be a read error of a much larger clone one base away. The J gene is TRBJ2-7, the V gene TRBV4-2; TRBD2 matches 9 bases. Germline V gene lookup returns CDR1 LGHNA and CDR2 YNFKEQ. The CDR3 runs to 16 residues. After removal of 7 bases from V and 4 bases from J, the junction contained 14 bases not matched to a gene. The CDR3 coding sequence is TGTGCCAGCATCCTATCGTTAGCGGGAGAGCTTTACGAGCAGTACTTC. It encodes CASILSLAGELYEQYF.

This rearrangement joins TRBV12-3 or TRBV12-4 to TRBJ2-3; D call uncertain. V dropped 5 bases and J dropped 6 bases, with 12 bases sitting between them. This CDR3 comprises 13 residues. The CDR3 here is CASSPRSADTQYF. In DNA form, the CDR3 reads TGTGCCAGCAGTCCCCGCTCCGCCGATACGCAGTATTTT.

In its sample, this clonotype was seen many times. The chain couples TRBV20-1 to TRBJ2-7; TRBD1 matches at 9 bases. Per germline, CDR1 DFQATT and CDR2 SNEGSKA (reference sequence). Trimming removed 1 base from V and 3 bases from J; junction bases left unmatched: 4. This CDR3 region has 14 residues. The CDR3 coding sequence is TGCAGTGCTAGAGTCCCGGACAGGGGCTACGAGCAGTACTTC. It translates to CSARVPDRGYEQYF.

As to this clonotype: This clone may be a read error of a much larger clone one base away. The chain joins TRBV15 to TRBJ2-2; D tentatively reads TRBD1 or TRBD2 (6 bases each). The germline CDR1 and CDR2 sequences are LNHNV and YYDKDF (reference sequence). The CDR3 is made up of 14 amino acids. CDR3 protein: CATSRTRDTGVLFF. The CDR3 coding sequence is TGTGCCACCAGCAGAACGCGGGACACCGGGGTGCTGTTTTTT.

This clonotype was seen a handful of times. CDR3 bases: TGTGCCAGTAGTACCGAGACAGGGAGCGAGCAGTACTTC. It is translated as CASSTETGSEQYF. The chain carries TRBV19 and TRBJ2-7; TRBD1 agrees at 7 bases. The V segment lost 4 bases and the J segment 6 bases; nucleotides outside the gene matches: 6. CDR3 length: 13 amino acids. From germline, CDR1 is LNHDA and CDR2 SQIVND (reference sequence).

V and J are TRBV7-2 and TRBJ2-1, with 16 nucleotides matching TRBD2. The junction had 10 bases not matched to a gene; V was cut back by 5 bases and J by 6 bases. The CDR3 is 18 amino acids. Germline lookup yields CDR1 SGHTA and CDR2 FQGNSA. The CDR3 DNA reads TGTGCCAGCAGCACCCTGGGACTAGCGGGAGGGAAGCTCAATGAGCAGTTCTTC. Protein: CASSTLGLAGGKLNEQFF.

This rearrangement joins TRBV18 to TRBJ1-5; D is uncertain. Germline assignment: CDR1 KGHSH and CDR2 LQKENI. V lost 3 bases and J lost 0, with 6 bases in between. CDR3 length: 14 residues. CDR3 in amino acids: CASSPGNSNQPQHF. CDR3 coding DNA: TGTGCCAGCTCACCGGGGAATAGCAATCAGCCCCAGCATTTT.